This T cell receptor beta chain was identified in a study of somatic mutations in cytotoxic T cells in rheumatoid arthritis (dated by TCRdb to 2016 to 2017). In the study overall: Peripheral blood (around 28 ml EDTA) was collected from patients immediately after diagnosis and before any treatment began. To characterize clonality, the study used TCRB deep sequencing while asking whether somatic mutations are carried by expanded CD8+ T-cell clones in newly diagnosed, untreated rheumatoid arthritis. Sorted V beta1+ cells also underwent TCRB sequencing, and some V beta antibody-stained T-cell populations were flow-sorted at nearly 100% purity on a FACSAria II or Sony SH800. A total of some 62 rheumatoid arthritis patients and 15 to 25 healthy controls underwent TCRB deep sequencing. Patients and controls did not essentially differ in median age, which was nearly identical between the groups. Paper-wide results and their limitations: CD8+ clonality increased with age in patients (Spearman r ≈ 0.5) but not in healthy controls. Several identical CD8+ TCRB sequences were found in both blood and synovial fluid, and in about an eighth of the roughly 60 patients the largest CD8+ clone exceeded 20% of CD8+ cells. CD8+ T-cell clonality in rheumatoid arthritis patients was not significantly different from that in age-matched healthy controls. The expanded CD8+ clones had unknown antigen targets, and not appearing in virus-specific databases did not rule out that they were virus-specific. No adjustment for multiple comparisons was made for the slight TRBV07 underrepresentation in patients.

About this clone: Which antigen it targets is not known. No clone much larger than this one lies a single base away; base qualities are absent.

Flow cytometry confirmed the purity of CD4+ and CD8+ cells that had been isolated by positive magnetic bead selection on an AutoMACS. Clonal expansions were first screened by flow cytometry with a TCR V beta antibody panel, then characterized by TCRB deep sequencing of sorted CD8+ fractions. Peripheral blood mononuclear cells were obtained using density gradient separation with Ficoll-Paque PLUS. Nucleospin Tissue or Tissue XS kits were used to extract DNA from CD4-enriched, CD8-enriched or PBMC samples, and a Qubit 2.0 fluorometer was used for quantification. Sequencing of TCRB CDR3 was done on genomic DNA with the immunoSEQ assay. From the authors' description of their analysis: Only a few patient CD8+ clones larger than 1% matched published virus-specific TCRB sequences when compared against them. Nothing other than productive TCRB rearrangements was included in the analyses. Clonality was calculated as a Shannon entropy-based productive clonality index, and a clone was defined by a unique TCRB CDR3 sequence. The template counts of each clone relative to the total templates per sample were used to calculate repertoire overlap between two samples. V-gene usage measured by flow cytometry correlated with TCRB sequencing V-gene usage, with a Spearman r of around 0.62. TCRdb stores this immuneACCESS table with in-frame sequences only. Part of the clones is absent; in the studies checked, under half of the shortfall reflects unresolved V genes, and no reason is known for the rest. V, J and clone size are taken as reported in that table, and D and trimming were inferred from the DNA itself. The sample table lists approximately 4,200 clones, roughly 87% of them with a count of one. Of the sample, about 29% falls within the top ten clones.

Trimming removed 5 bases from V and 7 bases from J; the gene matches leave 10 bases unexplained. The germline V gene encodes CDR1 LNHDA and CDR2 SQIVND (reference sequence). The CDR3 holds 15 amino acids from the cysteine to the phenylalanine. The kept DNA is CDR3 alone, 45 bases in frame from the first base. The sample taken for sequencing was CD8+ T cells sorted from blood. The receptor was isolated from a woman in her 70s with rheumatoid arthritis. The receptor chain draws on TRBV19 and TRBJ1-4, with 7 bases matching TRBD1. The CDR3 sequence is CASSFQTGSVEKLFF. Read as DNA, the sequence is TGTGCCAGTAGTTTCCAGACAGGGTCGGTTGAAAAACTGTTTTTT. The CDR3 plus the reference TRBV19 and TRBJ1-4 genes for the other parts give the full variable domain: DGGITQSPKYLFRKEGQNVTLSCEQNLNHDAMYWYRQDPGQGLRLIYYSQIVNDFQKGDIAEGYSVSREKKESFPLTVTSAQKNPTAFYLCASSFQTGSVEKLFFGSGTQLSVL.